The T cell receptor beta chain under discussion was sequenced for a study of blood T cells in healthy people across ages. Study results and limitations: PBMCs went unsorted, and a conclusive naive versus antigen-experienced comparison was therefore prevented. Expanded clonotype shifts may have been confounded, as the donors had an unknown CMV status.

This clonotype showed up just a few times. What it binds is unknown. The CDR3 is 12 residues long. The germline V gene encodes CDR1 DFQATT and CDR2 SNEGSKA (reference sequence). With a J-beta primer mix and a sample-barcoded 5' primer, a second PCR ran roughly 6 to 11 cycles. Each sample yielded at least 2.5 million CDR3-containing paired-end reads. TCRdb reanalysed the 5' RACE reads using MiXCR and keeps one entry per CDR3 protein. The sample holds around 1.5 million distinct CDR3 sequences, almost 60% seen once. Researchers report isolating at least 7 million PBMCs per sample. This clonotype originated in a young man in good health. The rearrangement links TRBV20-1 to TRBJ2-5, with D hard to call. The J call is doubtful: the DNA matches TRBJ2-7 better. The sample taken for sequencing was blood. DNA for the CDR3: TGCAGTGGGCAGTCAAACTCCTACGAGCAGTACTTC. Amino acid sequence: CSGQSNSYEQYF.